This TCR beta chain was recovered during a study of shared clonotypes between healthy human individuals. V was cut by 1 base and J by 1 base, with 4 bases left in between. There are 14 residues in the CDR3. Germline V gene lookup returns CDR1 SGHTA and CDR2 FQGNSA. A remark on this clone: The sample carries other DNA sequences with the same CDR3.

Sequenced by immunoSEQ multiplex PCR; TCRdb stores in-frame clones only, minus some. The data contain about 2.4 million clones, approximately 94% of them singletons. The chain links TRBV7-2 to TRBJ2-2, with unresolved D. This receptor was taken from a man between 18 and 35 years old in good health. The sample was naive CD4+ T cells sorted from blood. Specified subset: CD45RA+ positively selected. The DNA for the CDR3 is TGTGCCAGCAGCTTAGACCTGAACACCGGGGAGCTGTTTTTT. It translates to CASSLDLNTGELFF.